The T cell receptor beta chain under discussion was sequenced for a study of shared clonotypes between healthy human individuals. Notes on this clone: Its antigen remains unknown.

The CDR3 totals 15 residues. V shed 0 bases and J 5 bases; nucleotides not matched to a gene: 6. Germline V lookup: CDR1 SGHNT, CDR2 YYREEE (reference sequence). Overall study results and limits: Non-shared clonotypes were found to have lower generation probabilities than the clonotypes that were shared by all four of the sorted-subset donors. In general, naive subsets displayed greater estimated richness than memory subsets did.

Genomic DNA of every subset was divided equally among multiple immunoSEQ plates. In the source study's methods: ImmunoSEQ yielded junction-only sequences lacking quality scores, so filtering differed. Sequencing used immunoSEQ multiplex PCR; TCRdb keeps in-frame clones, though not all of them. That table furnishes V, J and clone size, whereas the DNA furnished D and trimming. The sample includes 2,100,000 or so clones, around 95% of them seen just once. The chain has TRBV5-4 and TRBJ2-7; 9 bases align to TRBD1. This receptor was taken from a man between 18 and 35 years old in good health. The sample taken for sequencing was naive CD4+ T cells sorted from blood. The sample's subset: CD45RA+ positively selected. The CDR3 DNA reads TGTGCCAGCAGCTTGGGTGGGACAGGGATCGACGAGCAGTACTTC. It translates to CASSLGGTGIDEQYF.